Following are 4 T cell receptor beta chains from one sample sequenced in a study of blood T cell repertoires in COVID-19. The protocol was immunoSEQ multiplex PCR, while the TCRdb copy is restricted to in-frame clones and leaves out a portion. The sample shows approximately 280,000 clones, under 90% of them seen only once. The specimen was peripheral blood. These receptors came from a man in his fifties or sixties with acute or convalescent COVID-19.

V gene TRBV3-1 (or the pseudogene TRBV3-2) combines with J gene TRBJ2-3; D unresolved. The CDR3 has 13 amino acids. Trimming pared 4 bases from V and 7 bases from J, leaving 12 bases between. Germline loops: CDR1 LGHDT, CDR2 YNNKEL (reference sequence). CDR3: CASSPDIENTQYF. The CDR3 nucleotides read TGTGCCAGCAGCCCCGATATAGAAAATACGCAGTATTTT.

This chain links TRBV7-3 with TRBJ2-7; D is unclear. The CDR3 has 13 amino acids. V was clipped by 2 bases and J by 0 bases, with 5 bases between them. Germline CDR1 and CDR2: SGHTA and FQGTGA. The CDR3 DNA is TGTGCCAGCAGCTTAGGAGACTCCTACGAGCAGTACTTC. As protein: CASSLGDSYEQYF.

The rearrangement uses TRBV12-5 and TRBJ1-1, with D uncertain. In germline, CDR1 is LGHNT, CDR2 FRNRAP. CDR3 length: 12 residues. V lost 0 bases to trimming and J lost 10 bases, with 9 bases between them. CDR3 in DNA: TGTGCTAGTGGTTTGGTACCGGGAGGAGCTTTCTTT. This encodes CASGLVPGGAFF. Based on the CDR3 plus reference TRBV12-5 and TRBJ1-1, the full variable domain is DARVTQTPRHKVTEMGQEVTMRCQPILGHNTVFWYRQTMMQGLELLAYFRNRAPLDDSGMPKDRFSAEMPDATLATLKIQPSEPRDSAVYFCASGLVPGGAFFGQGTRLTVV.

The CDR3 coding sequence is TGTGCCAGCAGTTACCGGGTTGCTAACTATGGCTACACCTTC. Translation: CASSYRVANYGYTF. V is TRBV6-5 and J is TRBJ1-2; D gene ambiguous. Germline CDR1 reads MNHEY; CDR2 reads SVGAGI. Trimming pared 2 bases from V and 0 bases from J, leaving 7 bases between. The CDR3 length is 14 residues.